The clone carrying this T cell receptor (beta chain) was detected many times. Its antigen is not identified. This sample stems from a study of T cell repertoires in cytomegalovirus infection. Study-level information: CMV infection and matching HLA type were both indicated by public TCR beta signatures. Overall study findings and caveats: Cumulated frequencies of public TCR beta families served to identify carriers of CMV plus the relevant HLA. CMV-specific TCR beta clonotypes restricted by HLA-C were the ones dominating the ex vivo response.

Trimming shortened V by 5 bases and J by 3 bases, and 7 bases separated the two germline ends. The CDR3 runs 13 residues. Germline CDR1 reads MNHEY; CDR2 reads SVGEGT. One entry per CDR3 protein results from TCRdb running MiXCR on the reads. The sample holds about 130,000 distinct CDR3 sequences, roughly 8.2% seen once. This receptor was identified in a human donor in good health (CMV status not recorded). Some clones in this sample may be carry-over from other donors' samples. The sample comprised PBMCs. J is TRBJ2-2 and V is TRBV6-2 or TRBV6-3; unclear D gene. CDR3 residues: CASSRWDTGELFF. CDR3 in DNA: TGTGCCAGCAGTCGATGGGACACCGGGGAGCTGTTTTTT.